The 24 T cell receptor beta chains below come from one sample, sequenced in a study of cytomegalovirus exposure and HLA in healthy donors. PCR involved 60 Vbeta and 13 Jbeta primers. TCRdb keeps only in-frame clones here, not all; method: immunoSEQ multiplex PCR. The sample consists of over 110,000 clones, around three quarters of them appearing once. The specimen was PBMCs. Receptors originate from a man younger than 35 in good health and CMV-seronegative.

This chain joins TRBV6-4 and TRBJ2-1, with D possibly being TRBD1 (5 bases). The CDR3 contains 16 residues. The ends were cut back, 4 bases at V and 3 bases at J, with 16 bases in the middle. Germline CDR1 and CDR2: MRHNA and SNTAGT. CDR3 coding DNA: TGTGCCAGCAGTGCCCGGACATCGATCTACTACAATGAGCAGTTCTTC. Translating it yields CASSARTSIYYNEQFF.

This clone was detected only a few times. This rearrangement joins TRBV5-6 to TRBJ1-1; 9 bases line up with TRBD1. The CDR3 is made up of 13 amino acids. The germline CDR1 and CDR2 sequences are SGHDT and YYEEEE. V was clipped by 5 bases and J by 4 bases; unmatched bases: 3. CDR3 in amino acids: CASRLTGGTEAFF. The CDR3 region has the DNA TGTGCCAGCAGACTGACAGGGGGCACTGAAGCTTTCTTT.

This rearrangement joins TRBV7-2 to TRBJ2-5; the D gene is possibly TRBD2 (6 bases). Germline CDR1 SGHTA, CDR2 FQGNSA. With 4 bases removed from V and 4 bases from J, the gap between germline ends came to 13 bases. The CDR3 totals 14 residues. Here the CDR3 DNA reads TGTGCCAGCAGCTCTCGAGGAGGGCTAGAGACCCAGTACTTC. Amino acid sequence: CASSSRGGLETQYF.

The rearrangement links TRBV5-1 to TRBJ2-5; weak D call: TRBD2 (7 bases). The germline CDR1 and CDR2 sequences are SGHRS and YFSETQ. The V end lost 0 bases, the J end lost 3 bases, and 12 bases lay between the germline ends. The CDR3 runs 15 residues. Here the CDR3 DNA reads TGCGCCAGCAGCTTGGTGGGGGGGCCGGAAGAGACCCAGTACTTC. It codes for CASSLVGGPEETQYF.

The chain couples TRBV4-1 to TRBJ2-1, with D possibly matching TRBD1 (5 bases). Trimming shortened V by 0 bases and J by 8 bases, and 20 bases separated the two germline ends. The CDR3 covers 17 residues. The germline V gene encodes CDR1 MGHRA and CDR2 YSYEKL. This chain's CDR3 is CASSQDSPVGLSHEQFF. The DNA of the CDR3 is TGCGCCAGCAGCCAAGATTCTCCGGTGGGGCTTAGCCATGAGCAGTTCTTC.

This sequence joins TRBV5-1 and TRBJ1-6; 7 bases align to TRBD1. V shed 1 base and J 5 bases; nucleotides not matched to a gene: 3. This CDR3 comprises 15 residues. CDR1 is SGHRS and CDR2 is YFSETQ in the germline V gene. The CDR3 spells CASSLTGQNNSPLHF. The CDR3 DNA follows: TGCGCCAGCAGCTTGACGGGACAGAATAATTCACCCCTCCACTTT. The variable domain in full, completed from reference TRBV5-1 and TRBJ1-6, reads KAGVTQTPRYLIKTRGQQVTLSCSPISGHRSVSWYQQTPGQGLQFLFEYFSETQRNKGNFPGRFSGRQFSNSRSEMNVSTLELGDSALYLCASSLTGQNNSPLHFGNGTRLTVT.

The genes are TRBV4-2 and TRBJ2-5; 10 bases are shared with TRBD2. Germline trimming cut 1 base from V and 3 bases from J; bases unmatched to any gene: 2. The CDR3 spans 15 residues. Germline lookup yields CDR1 LGHNA and CDR2 YNFKEQ. The CDR3 DNA is TGTGCCAGCAGCCAAGGTCTAGCGGGGGAAGAGACCCAGTACTTC. Translating gives CASSQGLAGEETQYF.

The genes are TRBV7-2 and TRBJ1-2, with D perhaps matching TRBD1 (6 bases). This CDR3 contains 13 residues. V gave up 2 bases and J gave up 8 bases, with 12 bases separating them. Per the germline V gene, CDR1 is SGHTA and CDR2 is FQGNSA. The CDR3 is CASSLMPGVGYTF. The CDR3 bases are TGTGCCAGCAGCTTAATGCCAGGGGTGGGCTACACCTTC.

V is TRBV30 and J is TRBJ2-5; a possible D gene is TRBD1 (6 bases). Trimming removed 1 base at V and 4 bases at J, with 10 bases between. CDR1 and CDR2 from the germline V gene are GTSNPN and SVGIG (reference sequence). This CDR3 spans 13 amino acids. The CDR3 DNA reads as TGTGCCTGGAGTGAACAGGGACGAGAGACCCAGTACTTC. Residues: CAWSEQGRETQYF.

This chain connects TRBV27 to TRBJ1-1; possible D gene TRBD1, 5 bases. The CDR3 loop spans 14 amino acids. Trimming left V 8 bases short and J 4 bases short, with 17 bases between. Germline V gene lookup returns CDR1 MNHEY and CDR2 SMNVEV (reference sequence). The chain's CDR3 is CASRDFTGSTEAFF. CDR3 DNA sequence: TGTGCCAGCCGAGATTTTACAGGAAGCACTGAAGCTTTCTTT.

This rearrangement joins TRBV7-9 to TRBJ1-2; perhaps TRBD1 as D (6 bases). CDR1 SEHNR and CDR2 FQNEAQ come from the germline V gene (reference sequence). V was shortened by 5 bases and J by 8 bases, with 18 bases between the two germline ends. This CDR3 has 14 residues. The DNA for the CDR3 is TGTGCCAGCAGCCCTTGGACAGAAAGGGAGGGCTACACCTTC. Amino acids: CASSPWTEREGYTF.

The V and J genes are TRBV7-2 and TRBJ1-1; D is unresolved. The CDR3 runs to 13 residues. V lost 5 bases, J lost 1 base, and 8 bases lay in between. Germline values: CDR1 SGHTA, CDR2 FQGNSA. The CDR3: CASSAAWNTEAFF. The CDR3 DNA follows: TGTGCCAGCAGCGCGGCTTGGAACACTGAAGCTTTCTTT.

This clone was observed a handful of times. The chain couples TRBV5-1 to TRBJ2-2, with TRBD2 matching 7 bases. J was trimmed by 6 bases and V by 2 bases; bases with no gene match: 1. The CDR3 contains 13 residues. Looked up from germline, CDR1 is SGHRS and CDR2 is YFSETQ. CDR3 loop: CASSFRGAGELFF. Written as DNA, the CDR3 is TGCGCCAGCAGCTTCCGGGGGGCCGGGGAGCTGTTTTTT.

This chain joins TRBV6-1 and TRBJ1-2; 8 nucleotides match TRBD1. Germline CDR1 MNHNS, CDR2 SASEGT. The V segment lost 4 bases and the J segment 0 bases; nucleotides outside the gene matches: 7. This CDR3 contains 16 residues. CDR3 region: CASSAGQAYSNYGYTF. As DNA, the CDR3 is TGTGCCAGCAGTGCGGGACAGGCGTATTCTAACTATGGCTACACCTTC.

The chain joins TRBV28 to TRBJ2-7; no reliable D call. Trimming shortened V by 4 bases and J by 3 bases, and 10 bases separated the two germline ends. Germline V CDR1 and CDR2: MDHEN, SYDVKM. The CDR3 totals 13 residues. As DNA, the CDR3 is TGTGCCAGCAGTTACCAACCCAGCTACGAGCAGTACTTC. Encoded protein: CASSYQPSYEQYF.

Only one count was recorded for this clone. The chain has TRBV4-1 and TRBJ2-7, with TRBD1 matching 7 bases. The CDR3 runs 16 residues. Germline V gene data show CDR1 as MGHRA and CDR2 as YSYEKL. V shed 3 bases, J shed 0 bases, and the junction held 8 bases outside the gene matches. CDR3 sequence reads: CASSQALTGSSYEQYF. The CDR3 nucleotides read TGCGCCAGCAGCCAGGCCTTGACAGGGAGCTCCTACGAGCAGTACTTC.

This rearrangement joins TRBV27 to TRBJ1-1; D is possibly TRBD1 (6 bases). This CDR3 contains 17 residues. The germline V and J ends were trimmed by 1 base and 6 bases, with 21 bases remaining between them. The germline V gene has CDR1 MNHEY and CDR2 SMNVEV (reference sequence). CDR3 sequence (DNA): TGTGCCAGCAGTTTATATCGTTTTGGCAGGGGAGATGCTGAAGCTTTCTTT. As protein: CASSLYRFGRGDAEAFF.

This clone has a handful of counts. The rearrangement links TRBV4-3 to TRBJ1-4; 9 bases agree with TRBD1. V shed 4 bases, J shed 8 bases, and the junction held 5 bases outside the gene matches. The germline V gene encodes CDR1 LGHNA and CDR2 YSLEER. The CDR3 consists of 14 residues. Written as DNA, the CDR3 is TGCGCCAGCAGCCGCCGGGACAGGGACGAAAAACTGTTTTTT. This sequence encodes CASSRRDRDEKLFF.

This clone was picked up a small number of times. The chain recombines TRBV13 with TRBJ1-2; D remains unclear. Trimming pared 0 bases from V and 3 bases from J, leaving 5 bases between. CDR1 and CDR2 from the germline V gene are PRHDT and FYEKMQ (reference sequence). The CDR3 totals 13 residues. The CDR3 sequence: CASSLGQDYGYTF. Here the CDR3 DNA reads TGTGCCAGCAGCTTAGGTCAGGACTATGGCTACACCTTC.

This chain links TRBV4-1 with TRBJ2-3; D is possibly TRBD1 (6 bases). V lost 0 bases, J lost 5 bases, and 15 bases lay in between. The CDR3 totals 16 residues. Germline V CDR1 and CDR2: MGHRA, YSYEKL. The CDR3 loop reads CASSQDAQGWEDTQYF. DNA for the CDR3: TGCGCCAGCAGCCAAGACGCACAGGGCTGGGAAGATACGCAGTATTTT.

There are a few counts of this clone. The V gene is TRBV6-5, the J gene TRBJ1-4, with 9 positions matching TRBD1. CDR3 size: 15 residues. Germline values: CDR1 MNHEY, CDR2 SVGAGI. Trimming cost V 0 bases and J 7 bases; bases outside gene matches: 3. The CDR3 sequence: CASSYSYRGREKLFF. The DNA of the CDR3 is TGTGCCAGCAGTTACTCATACAGGGGGCGTGAAAAACTGTTTTTT.

Note on this clone: The junction does not match germline at one end; this may be a read error. The chain carries TRBV7-8 and TRBJ2-7; D might be TRBD2 (6 bases). The V gene's germline CDR1 is SGHVS and CDR2 FQNEAQ. This CDR3 spans 15 amino acids. CDR3 protein: CANSPRGFGGYEQYF. The CDR3 bases are TGTGCCAACAGCCCACGGGGGTTTGGTGGCTACGAGCAGTACTTC.

This chain joins TRBV27 and TRBJ2-7, with a tentative D call TRBD1 (6 bases). This CDR3 has 16 residues. V was trimmed by 5 bases and J by 3 bases, leaving 20 bases between them. The germline CDR1 and CDR2 sequences are MNHEY and SMNVEV (reference sequence). CDR3 DNA sequence: TGTGCCAGCAGTCTCCGGACAGCGGTCCCGTTCTACGAGCAGTACTTC. Residues: CASSLRTAVPFYEQYF.

The chain combines TRBV15 with TRBJ1-2; 7 bases match TRBD1. The CDR3 sequence is 15 residues long. CDR1 is LNHNV, CDR2 YYDKDF, per germline (reference sequence). V lost 2 bases and J lost 4; bases outside the gene matches: 7. For the CDR3, the DNA is TGTGCCACCAGCAGATTGGCGACAGGGCCCTATGGCTACACCTTC. It codes for CATSRLATGPYGYTF.